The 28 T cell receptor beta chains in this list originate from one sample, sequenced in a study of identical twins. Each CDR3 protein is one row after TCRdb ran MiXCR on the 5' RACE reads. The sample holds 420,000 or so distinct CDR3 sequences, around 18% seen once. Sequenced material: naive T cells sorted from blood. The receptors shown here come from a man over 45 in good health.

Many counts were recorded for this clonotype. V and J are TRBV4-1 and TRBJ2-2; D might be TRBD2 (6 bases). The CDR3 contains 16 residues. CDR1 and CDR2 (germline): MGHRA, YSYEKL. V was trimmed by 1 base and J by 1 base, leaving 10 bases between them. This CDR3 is CASSQVGGENTGELFF. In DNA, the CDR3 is TGCGCCAGCAGCCAAGTGGGCGGGGAGAACACCGGGGAGCTGTTTTTT.

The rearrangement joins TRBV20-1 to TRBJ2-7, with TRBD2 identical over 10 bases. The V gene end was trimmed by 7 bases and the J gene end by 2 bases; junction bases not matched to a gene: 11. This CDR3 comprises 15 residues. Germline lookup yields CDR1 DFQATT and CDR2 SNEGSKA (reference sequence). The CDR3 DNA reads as TGCAGTGGGGTACTAGCGGGAAGGAGCACCTACGAGCAGTACTTC. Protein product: CSGVLAGRSTYEQYF.

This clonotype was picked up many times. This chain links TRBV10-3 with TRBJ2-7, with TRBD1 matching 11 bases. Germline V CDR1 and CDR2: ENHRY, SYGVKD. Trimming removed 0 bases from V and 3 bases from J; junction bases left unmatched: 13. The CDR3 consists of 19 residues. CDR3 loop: CAISESKFSTGTGGYEQYF. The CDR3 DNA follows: TGTGCCATCAGTGAGTCGAAGTTTTCGACCGGGACAGGGGGCTACGAGCAGTACTTC.

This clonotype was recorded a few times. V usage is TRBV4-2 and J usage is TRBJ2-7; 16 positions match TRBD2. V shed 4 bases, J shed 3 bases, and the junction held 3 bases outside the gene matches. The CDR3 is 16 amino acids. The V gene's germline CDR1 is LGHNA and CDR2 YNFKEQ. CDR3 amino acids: CASSPGTSGGGYEQYF. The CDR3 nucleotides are TGTGCCAGCAGCCCTGGGACTAGCGGGGGGGGCTACGAGCAGTACTTC.

This chain's CDR3 is CASSSGAGAFF. The CDR3 DNA is TGTGCCAGCAGCTCGGGGGCTGGAGCTTTCTTT. J is TRBJ1-1 and V is TRBV5-8, with a tentative D call TRBD1 (6 bases). Germline values: CDR1 SGHTS, CDR2 YDEGEE. The CDR3 sequence is 11 residues long. V was pared by 3 bases and J by 10 bases, with 10 bases between.

CDR3 sequence: CASSLFGGGGTDTQYF. The CDR3 nucleotides read TGTGCCAGCAGTTTATTCGGGGGAGGGGGCACAGATACGCAGTATTTT. V is TRBV27 and J is TRBJ2-3, with 7 bases aligning to TRBD2. V was clipped by 1 base and J by 1 base; unmatched bases: 5. The CDR3 sequence is 16 residues long. Germline values: CDR1 MNHEY, CDR2 SMNVEV (reference sequence).

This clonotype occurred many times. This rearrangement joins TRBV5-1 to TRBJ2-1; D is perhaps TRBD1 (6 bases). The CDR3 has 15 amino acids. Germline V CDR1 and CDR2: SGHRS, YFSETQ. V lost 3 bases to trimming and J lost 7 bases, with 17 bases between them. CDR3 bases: TGCGCCAGCAGCTACGGACAGAGTTCAAGGAATGAGCAGTTCTTC. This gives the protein CASSYGQSSRNEQFF.

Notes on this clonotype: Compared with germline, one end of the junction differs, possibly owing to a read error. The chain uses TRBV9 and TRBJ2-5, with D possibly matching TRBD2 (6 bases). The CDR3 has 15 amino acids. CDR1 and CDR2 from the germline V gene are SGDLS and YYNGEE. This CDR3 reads CVSSARGLSQETQYF. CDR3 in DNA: TGTGTCAGCAGCGCGCGGGGACTGTCCCAAGAGACCCAGTACTTC.

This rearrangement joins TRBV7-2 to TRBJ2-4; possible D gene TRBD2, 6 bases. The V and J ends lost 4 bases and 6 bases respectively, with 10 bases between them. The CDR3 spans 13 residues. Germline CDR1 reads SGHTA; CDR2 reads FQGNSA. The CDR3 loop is CASSWAGRNIQYF. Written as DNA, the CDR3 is TGTGCCAGCAGCTGGGCCGGGAGAAACATTCAGTACTTC.

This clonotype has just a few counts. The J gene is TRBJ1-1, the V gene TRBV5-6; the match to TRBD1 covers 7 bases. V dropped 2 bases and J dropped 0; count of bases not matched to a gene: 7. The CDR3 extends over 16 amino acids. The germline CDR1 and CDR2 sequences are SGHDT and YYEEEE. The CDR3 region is CASSFSGQSMNTEAFF. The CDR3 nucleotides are TGTGCCAGCAGCTTCTCGGGACAGAGTATGAACACTGAAGCTTTCTTT.

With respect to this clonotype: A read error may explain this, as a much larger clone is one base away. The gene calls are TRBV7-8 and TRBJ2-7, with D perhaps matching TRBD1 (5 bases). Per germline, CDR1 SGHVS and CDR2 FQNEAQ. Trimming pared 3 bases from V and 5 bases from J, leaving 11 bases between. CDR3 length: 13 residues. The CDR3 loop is CASSFGQMDEQYF. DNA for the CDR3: TGTGCCAGCAGCTTCGGACAAATGGACGAGCAGTACTTC.

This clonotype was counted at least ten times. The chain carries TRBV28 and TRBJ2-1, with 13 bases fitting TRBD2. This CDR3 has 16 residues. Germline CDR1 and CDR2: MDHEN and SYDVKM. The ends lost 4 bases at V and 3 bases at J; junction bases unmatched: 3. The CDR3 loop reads CASSSRLAGGYNEQFF. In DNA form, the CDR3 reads TGTGCCAGCAGTTCCCGACTAGCGGGAGGCTACAATGAGCAGTTCTTC.

CDR3 coding DNA: TGTGCCAGCAGCGTGGGCCCGGGACTCATAAAGGAGACCCAGTACTTC. It encodes CASSVGPGLIKETQYF. V usage is TRBV5-5 and J usage is TRBJ2-5; TRBD2 is a possible D gene (6 bases). With 4 bases removed from V and 5 bases from J, the gap between germline ends came to 21 bases. This CDR3 comprises 16 residues. CDR1 is SGHKS, CDR2 YYEKEE, per germline (reference sequence). The entire variable domain, with the rest obtained from reference TRBV5-5 and TRBJ2-5, is as follows: DAGVTQSPTHLIKTRGQQVTLRCSPISGHKSVSWYQQVLGQGPQFIFQYYEKEERGRGNFPDRFSARQFPNYSSELNVNALLLGDSALYLCASSVGPGLIKETQYFGPGTRLLVL.

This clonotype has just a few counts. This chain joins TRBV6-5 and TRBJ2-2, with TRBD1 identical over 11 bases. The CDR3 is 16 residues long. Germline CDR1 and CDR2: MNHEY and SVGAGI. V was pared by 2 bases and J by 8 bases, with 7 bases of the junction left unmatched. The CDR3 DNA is TGTGCCAGCAGTTACGGGGGGACAGGGGGAATGGGGGAGCTGTTTTTT. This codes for CASSYGGTGGMGELFF.

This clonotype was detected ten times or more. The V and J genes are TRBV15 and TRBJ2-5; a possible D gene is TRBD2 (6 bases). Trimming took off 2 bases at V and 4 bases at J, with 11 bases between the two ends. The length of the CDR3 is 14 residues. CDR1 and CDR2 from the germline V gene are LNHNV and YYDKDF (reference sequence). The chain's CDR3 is CATSRSTRRETQYF. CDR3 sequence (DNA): TGTGCCACCAGCAGATCGACTAGGCGAGAGACCCAGTACTTC.

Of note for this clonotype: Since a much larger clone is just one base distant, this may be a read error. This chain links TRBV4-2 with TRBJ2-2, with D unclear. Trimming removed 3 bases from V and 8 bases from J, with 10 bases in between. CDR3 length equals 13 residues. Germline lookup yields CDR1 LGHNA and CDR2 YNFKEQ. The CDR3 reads CASSHNDFGELFF. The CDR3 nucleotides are TGTGCCAGCAGCCACAATGATTTTGGGGAGCTGTTTTTT.

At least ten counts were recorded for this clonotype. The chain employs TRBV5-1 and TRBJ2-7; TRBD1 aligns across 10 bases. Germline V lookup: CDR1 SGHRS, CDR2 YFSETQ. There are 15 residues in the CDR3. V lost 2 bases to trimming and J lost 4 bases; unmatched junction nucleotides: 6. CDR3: CASSLGQGVAYEQYF. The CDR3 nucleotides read TGCGCCAGCAGCTTAGGACAGGGGGTAGCGTACGAGCAGTACTTC.

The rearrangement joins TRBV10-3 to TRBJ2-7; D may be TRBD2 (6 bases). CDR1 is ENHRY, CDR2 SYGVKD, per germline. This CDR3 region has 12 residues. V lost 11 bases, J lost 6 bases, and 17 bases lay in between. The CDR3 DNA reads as TGTGCCGTCCGGGACTCGATCTGCGAGCAGTACTTC. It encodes CAVRDSICEQYF.

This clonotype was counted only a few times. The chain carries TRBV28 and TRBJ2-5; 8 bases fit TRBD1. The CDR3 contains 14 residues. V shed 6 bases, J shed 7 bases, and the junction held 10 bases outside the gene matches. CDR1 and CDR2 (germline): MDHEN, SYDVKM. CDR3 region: CASSPRRTGRTQYF. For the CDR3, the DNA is TGTGCCAGCAGCCCCAGACGGACAGGGAGGACCCAGTACTTC. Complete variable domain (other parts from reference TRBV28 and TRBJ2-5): DVKVTQSSRYLVKRTGEKVFLECVQDMDHENMFWYRQDPGLGLRLIYFSYDVKMKEKGDIPEGYSVSREKKERFSLILESASTNQTSMYLCASSPRRTGRTQYFGPGTRLLVL.

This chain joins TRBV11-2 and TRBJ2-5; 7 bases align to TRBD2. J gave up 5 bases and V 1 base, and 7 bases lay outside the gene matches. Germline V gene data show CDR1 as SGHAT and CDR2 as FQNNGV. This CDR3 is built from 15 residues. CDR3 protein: CASSLAGLVLETQYF. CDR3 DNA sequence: TGTGCCAGCAGCTTAGCAGGACTAGTGTTGGAGACCCAGTACTTC.

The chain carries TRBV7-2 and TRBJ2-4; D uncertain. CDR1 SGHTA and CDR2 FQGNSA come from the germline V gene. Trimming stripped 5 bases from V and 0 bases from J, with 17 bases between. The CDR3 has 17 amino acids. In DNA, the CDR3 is TGTGCCAGCAGCCGTTTCGGCAGAAGGTCAGCCAAAAACATTCAGTACTTC. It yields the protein CASSRFGRRSAKNIQYF. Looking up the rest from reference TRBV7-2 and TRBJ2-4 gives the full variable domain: GAGVSQSPSNKVTEKGKDVELRCDPISGHTALYWYRQSLGQGLEFLIYFQGNSAPDKSGLPSDRFSAERTGGSVSTLTIQRTQQEDSAVYLCASSRFGRRSAKNIQYFGAGTRLSVL.

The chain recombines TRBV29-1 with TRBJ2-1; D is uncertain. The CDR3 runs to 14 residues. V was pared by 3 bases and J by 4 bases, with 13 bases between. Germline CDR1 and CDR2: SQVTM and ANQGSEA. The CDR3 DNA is TGCAGCGTTGACAGGACGGATGATTACAATGAGCAGTTCTTC. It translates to CSVDRTDDYNEQFF.

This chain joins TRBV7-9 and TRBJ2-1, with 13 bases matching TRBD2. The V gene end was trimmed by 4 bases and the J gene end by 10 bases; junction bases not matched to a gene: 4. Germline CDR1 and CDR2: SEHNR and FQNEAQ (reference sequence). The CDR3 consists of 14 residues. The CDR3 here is CASSWGLAGPEQFF. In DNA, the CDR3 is TGTGCCAGCAGCTGGGGACTAGCGGGGCCCGAGCAGTTCTTC.

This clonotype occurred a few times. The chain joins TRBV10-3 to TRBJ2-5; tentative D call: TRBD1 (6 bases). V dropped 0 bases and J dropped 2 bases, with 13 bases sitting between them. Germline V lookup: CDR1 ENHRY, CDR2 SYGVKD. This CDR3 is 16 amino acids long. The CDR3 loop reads CAISESAETGQETQYF. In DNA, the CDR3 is TGTGCCATCAGTGAGTCGGCAGAGACAGGTCAAGAGACCCAGTACTTC.

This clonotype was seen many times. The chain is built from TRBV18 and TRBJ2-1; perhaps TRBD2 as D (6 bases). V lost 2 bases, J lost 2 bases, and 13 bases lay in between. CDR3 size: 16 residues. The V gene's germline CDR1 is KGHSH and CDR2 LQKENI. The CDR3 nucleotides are TGTGCCAGCTCACCATCGATCGCGGGGACCTACAATGAGCAGTTCTTC. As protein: CASSPSIAGTYNEQFF.

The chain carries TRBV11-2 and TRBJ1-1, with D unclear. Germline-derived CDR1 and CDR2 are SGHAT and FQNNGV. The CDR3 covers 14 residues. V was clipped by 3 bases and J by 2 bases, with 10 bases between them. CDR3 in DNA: TGTGCCAGCAGCTTGACTGAGGGAAACACTGAAGCTTTCTTT. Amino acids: CASSLTEGNTEAFF. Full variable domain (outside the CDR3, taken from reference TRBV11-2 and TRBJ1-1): EAGVAQSPRYKIIEKRQSVAFWCNPISGHATLYWYQQILGQGPKLLIQFQNNGVVDDSQLPKDRFSAERLKGVDSTLKIQPAKLEDSAVYLCASSLTEGNTEAFFGQGTRLTVV.

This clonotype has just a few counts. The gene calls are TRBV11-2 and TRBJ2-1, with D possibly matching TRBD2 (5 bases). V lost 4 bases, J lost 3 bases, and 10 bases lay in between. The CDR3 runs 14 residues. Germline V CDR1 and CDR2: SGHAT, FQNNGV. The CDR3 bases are TGTGCCAGCAGCTCGCCCCGGGGCTACAATGAGCAGTTCTTC. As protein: CASSSPRGYNEQFF.

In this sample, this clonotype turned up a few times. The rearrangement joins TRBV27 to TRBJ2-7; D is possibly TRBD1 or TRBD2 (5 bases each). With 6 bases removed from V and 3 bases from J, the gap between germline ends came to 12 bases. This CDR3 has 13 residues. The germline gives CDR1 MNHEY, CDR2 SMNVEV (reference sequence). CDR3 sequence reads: CASRALGDYEQYF. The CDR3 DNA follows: TGTGCCAGCAGAGCTTTGGGGGACTACGAGCAGTACTTC.